Given below is one T cell receptor (beta chain) in context. Its antigen is unknown. Primers: 60 Vbeta forward and 13 Jbeta reverse. Profiled with immunoSEQ multiplex PCR; TCRdb holds only in-frame clones, not every one. The sample records roughly 140,000 clones, about 75% being singletons. The data were obtained in a study of cytomegalovirus exposure and HLA in healthy donors. General study points: Relative to equally common others, HLA-associated TCR beta chains showed greater clonal expansion in a later analysis.

The sequenced material came from PBMCs. The origin of this receptor is a woman between 25 and 40 years old in good health and CMV-seronegative.

The CDR3 region is CASSIGRFTDTQYF. The CDR3 DNA sequence: TGTGCCAGTAGTATAGGCAGATTCACAGATACGCAGTATTTT. The V call is TRBV19, the J call TRBJ2-3, with D uncertain. The CDR3 spans 14 residues. The V end was cut by 1 base, the J end by 2 bases, with 7 bases between. Germline CDR1 and CDR2: LNHDA and SQIVND (reference sequence).